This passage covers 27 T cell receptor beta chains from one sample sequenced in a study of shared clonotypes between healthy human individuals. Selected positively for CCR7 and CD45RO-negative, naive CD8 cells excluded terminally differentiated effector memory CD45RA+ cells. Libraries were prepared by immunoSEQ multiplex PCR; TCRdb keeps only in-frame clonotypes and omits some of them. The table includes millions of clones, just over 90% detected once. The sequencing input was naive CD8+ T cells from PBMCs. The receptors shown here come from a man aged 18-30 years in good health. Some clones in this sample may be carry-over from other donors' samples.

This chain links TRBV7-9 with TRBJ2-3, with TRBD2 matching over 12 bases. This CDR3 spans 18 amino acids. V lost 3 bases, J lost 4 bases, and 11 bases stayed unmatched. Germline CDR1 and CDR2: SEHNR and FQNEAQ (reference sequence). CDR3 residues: CASSLAGSSGRASDTQYF. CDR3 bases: TGTGCCAGCAGCTTGGCTGGCTCTAGCGGGAGGGCCTCAGATACGCAGTATTTT.

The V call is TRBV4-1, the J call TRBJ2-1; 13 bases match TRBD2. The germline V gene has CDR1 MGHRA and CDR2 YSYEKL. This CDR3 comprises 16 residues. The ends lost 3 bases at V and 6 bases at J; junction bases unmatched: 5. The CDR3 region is CASSHGTSGNLNEQFF. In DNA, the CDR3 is TGCGCCAGCAGCCATGGGACTAGCGGGAACCTCAATGAGCAGTTCTTC.

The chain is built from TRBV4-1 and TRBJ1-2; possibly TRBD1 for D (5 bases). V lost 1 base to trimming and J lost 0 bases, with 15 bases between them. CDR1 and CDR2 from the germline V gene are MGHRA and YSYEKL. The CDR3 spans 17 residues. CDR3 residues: CASSQGSGSITNYGYTF. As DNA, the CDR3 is TGCGCCAGCAGCCAAGGCTCAGGGAGTATAACTAACTATGGCTACACCTTC.

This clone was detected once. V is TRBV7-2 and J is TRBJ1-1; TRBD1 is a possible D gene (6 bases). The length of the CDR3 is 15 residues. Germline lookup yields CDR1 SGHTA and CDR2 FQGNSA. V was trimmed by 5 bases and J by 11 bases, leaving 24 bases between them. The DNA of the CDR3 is TGTGCCAGCAGCCATACGGGGCGGGGGCTAAGGGAGGCTTTCTTT. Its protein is CASSHTGRGLREAFF.

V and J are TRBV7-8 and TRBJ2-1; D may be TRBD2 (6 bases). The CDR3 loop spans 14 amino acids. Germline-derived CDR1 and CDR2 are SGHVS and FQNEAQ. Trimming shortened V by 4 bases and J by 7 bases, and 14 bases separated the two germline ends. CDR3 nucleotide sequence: TGTGCCAGCAGCTCCCGGGAGCTGGGGAATGAGCAGTTCTTC. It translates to CASSSRELGNEQFF.

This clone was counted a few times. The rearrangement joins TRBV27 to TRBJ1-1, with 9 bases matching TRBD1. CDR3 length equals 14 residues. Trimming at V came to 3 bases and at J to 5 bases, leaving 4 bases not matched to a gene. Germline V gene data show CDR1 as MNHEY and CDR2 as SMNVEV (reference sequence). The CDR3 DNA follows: TGTGCCAGCAGTTTCGGGACAGGGAGAACTGAAGCTTTCTTT. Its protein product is CASSFGTGRTEAFF.

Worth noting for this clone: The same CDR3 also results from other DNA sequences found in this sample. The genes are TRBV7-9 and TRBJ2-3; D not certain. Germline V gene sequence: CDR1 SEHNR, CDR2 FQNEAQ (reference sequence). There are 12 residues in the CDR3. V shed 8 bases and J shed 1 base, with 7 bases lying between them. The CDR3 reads CASSEGTDTQYF. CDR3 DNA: TGTGCCAGCTCGGAAGGCACAGATACGCAGTATTTT.

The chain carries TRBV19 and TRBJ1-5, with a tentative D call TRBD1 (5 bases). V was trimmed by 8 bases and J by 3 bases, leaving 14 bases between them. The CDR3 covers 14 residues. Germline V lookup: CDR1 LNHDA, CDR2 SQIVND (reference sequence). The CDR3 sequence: CASVDSKVNQPQHF. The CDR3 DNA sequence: TGTGCCAGTGTAGACAGTAAAGTCAATCAGCCCCAGCATTTT.

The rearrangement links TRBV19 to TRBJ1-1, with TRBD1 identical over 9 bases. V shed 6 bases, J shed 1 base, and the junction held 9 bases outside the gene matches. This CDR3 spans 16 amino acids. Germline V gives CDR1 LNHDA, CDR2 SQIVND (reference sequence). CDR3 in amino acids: CASSSRTGARNTEAFF. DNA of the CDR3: TGTGCCAGTAGCTCTAGGACAGGGGCCAGGAACACTGAAGCTTTCTTT.

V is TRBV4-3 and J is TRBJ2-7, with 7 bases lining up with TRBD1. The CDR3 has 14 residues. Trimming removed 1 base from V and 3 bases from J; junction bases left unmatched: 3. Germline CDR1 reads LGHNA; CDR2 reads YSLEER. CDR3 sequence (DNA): TGCGCCAGCAGCCAAGGATGGGACAGCTACGAGCAGTACTTC. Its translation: CASSQGWDSYEQYF.

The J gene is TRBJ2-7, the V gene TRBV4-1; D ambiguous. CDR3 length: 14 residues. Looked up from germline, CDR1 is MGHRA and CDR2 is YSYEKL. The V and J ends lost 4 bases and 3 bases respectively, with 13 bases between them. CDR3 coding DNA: TGCGCCAGCAGCCTTAGTCATTCCAACTACGAGCAGTACTTC. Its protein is CASSLSHSNYEQYF.

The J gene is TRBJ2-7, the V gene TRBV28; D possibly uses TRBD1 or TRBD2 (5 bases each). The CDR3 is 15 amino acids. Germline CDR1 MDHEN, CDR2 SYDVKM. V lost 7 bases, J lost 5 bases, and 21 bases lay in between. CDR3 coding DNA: TGTGCCAGCACCCTTTACAAAAGGGACGGCGACGAGCAGTACTTC. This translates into CASTLYKRDGDEQYF.

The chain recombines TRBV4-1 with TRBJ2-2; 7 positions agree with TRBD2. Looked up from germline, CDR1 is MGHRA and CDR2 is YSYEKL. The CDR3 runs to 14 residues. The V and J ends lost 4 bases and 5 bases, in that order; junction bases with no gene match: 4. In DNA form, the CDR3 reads TGCGCCAGCAGCCCCTGGGAGGGTACCGGGGAGCTGTTTTTT. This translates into CASSPWEGTGELFF.

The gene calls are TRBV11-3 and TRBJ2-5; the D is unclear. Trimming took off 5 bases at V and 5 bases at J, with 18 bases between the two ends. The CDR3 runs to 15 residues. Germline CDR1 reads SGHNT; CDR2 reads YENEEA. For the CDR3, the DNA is TGTGCCAGCAGCCCGGGCATATCAGGTGGGGAGACCCAGTACTTC. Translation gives CASSPGISGGETQYF.

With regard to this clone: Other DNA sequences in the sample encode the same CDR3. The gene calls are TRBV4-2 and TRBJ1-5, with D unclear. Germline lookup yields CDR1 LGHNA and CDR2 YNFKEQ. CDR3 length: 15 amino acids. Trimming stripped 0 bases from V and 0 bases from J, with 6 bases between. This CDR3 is CASSQERGSNQPQHF. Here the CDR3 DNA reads TGTGCCAGCAGCCAAGAACGGGGTAGCAATCAGCCCCAGCATTTT.

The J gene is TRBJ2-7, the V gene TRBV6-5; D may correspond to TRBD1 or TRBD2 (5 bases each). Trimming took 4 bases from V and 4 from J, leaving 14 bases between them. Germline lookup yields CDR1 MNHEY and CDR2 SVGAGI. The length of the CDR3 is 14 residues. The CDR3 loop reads CASSSPRDQYEQYF. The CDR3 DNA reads TGTGCCAGCAGTTCCCCCCGGGACCAATACGAGCAGTACTTC.

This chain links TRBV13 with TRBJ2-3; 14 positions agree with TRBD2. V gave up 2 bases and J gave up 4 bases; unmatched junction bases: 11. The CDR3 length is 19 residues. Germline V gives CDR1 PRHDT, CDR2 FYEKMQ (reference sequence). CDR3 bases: TGTGCCAGCAGCTTATCCTACGGTGGACTAGCGGGAGGTCCAGATACGCAGTATTTT. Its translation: CASSLSYGGLAGGPDTQYF.

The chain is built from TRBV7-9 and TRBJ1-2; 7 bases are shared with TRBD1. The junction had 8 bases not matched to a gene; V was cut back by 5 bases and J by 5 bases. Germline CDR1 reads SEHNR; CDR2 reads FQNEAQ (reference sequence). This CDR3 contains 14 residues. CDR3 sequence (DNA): TGTGCCAGCAGCCAAGGGGGACAGCGGTATGGCTACACCTTC. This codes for CASSQGGQRYGYTF.

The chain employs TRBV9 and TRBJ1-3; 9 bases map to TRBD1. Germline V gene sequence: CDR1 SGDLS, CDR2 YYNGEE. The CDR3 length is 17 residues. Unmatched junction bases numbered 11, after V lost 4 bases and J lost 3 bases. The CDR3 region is CASSTHRDRDGGNTIYF. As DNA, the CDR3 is TGTGCCAGCAGCACACACCGGGACAGGGACGGTGGAAACACCATATATTTT.

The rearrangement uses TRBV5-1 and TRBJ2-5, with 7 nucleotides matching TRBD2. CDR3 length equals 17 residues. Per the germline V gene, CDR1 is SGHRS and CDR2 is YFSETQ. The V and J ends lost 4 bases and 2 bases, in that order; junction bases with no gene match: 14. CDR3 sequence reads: CASSVGSAGATQETQYF. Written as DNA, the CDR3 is TGCGCCAGCAGCGTTGGCTCCGCGGGAGCCACACAAGAGACCCAGTACTTC.

The CDR3 here is CASSLSGRASEQYF. The CDR3 DNA is TGTGCCAGCAGCTTAAGCGGGAGGGCCTCCGAGCAGTACTTC. This rearrangement joins TRBV7-3 to TRBJ2-7; 9 bases line up with TRBD2. Germline-derived CDR1 and CDR2 are SGHTA and FQGTGA. The V and J ends lost 1 base and 6 bases, in that order; junction bases with no gene match: 4. CDR3 size: 14 residues.

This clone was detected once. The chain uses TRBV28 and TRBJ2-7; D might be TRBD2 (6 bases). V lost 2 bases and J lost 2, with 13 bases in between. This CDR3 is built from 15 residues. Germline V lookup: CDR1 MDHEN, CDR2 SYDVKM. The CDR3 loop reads CASSLGSGGTYEQYF. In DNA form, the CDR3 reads TGTGCCAGCAGTTTAGGTAGCGGCGGTACCTACGAGCAGTACTTC.

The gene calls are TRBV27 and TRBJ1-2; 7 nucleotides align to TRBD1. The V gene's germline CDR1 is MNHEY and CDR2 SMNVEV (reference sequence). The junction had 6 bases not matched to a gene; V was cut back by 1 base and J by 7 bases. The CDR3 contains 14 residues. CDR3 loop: CASSLLGQGVGYTF. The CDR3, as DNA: TGTGCCAGCAGTTTATTGGGGCAGGGGGTTGGCTACACCTTC.

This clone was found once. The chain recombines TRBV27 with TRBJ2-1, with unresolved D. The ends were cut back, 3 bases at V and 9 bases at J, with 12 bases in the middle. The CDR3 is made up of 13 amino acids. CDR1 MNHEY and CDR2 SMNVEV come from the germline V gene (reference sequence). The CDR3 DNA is TGTGCCAGCAGTTTTACCCCCCGCACTGAGCAGTTCTTC. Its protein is CASSFTPRTEQFF.

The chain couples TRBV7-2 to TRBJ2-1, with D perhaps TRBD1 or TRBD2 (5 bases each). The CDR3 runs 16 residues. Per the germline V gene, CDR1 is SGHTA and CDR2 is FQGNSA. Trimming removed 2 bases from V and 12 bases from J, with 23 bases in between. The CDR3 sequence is CASSLTYRDPSLGQFF. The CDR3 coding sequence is TGTGCCAGCAGCTTAACATATCGGGACCCCTCGCTGGGGCAGTTCTTC. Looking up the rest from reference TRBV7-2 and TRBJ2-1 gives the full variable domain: GAGVSQSPSNKVTEKGKDVELRCDPISGHTALYWYRQSLGQGLEFLIYFQGNSAPDKSGLPSDRFSAERTGGSVSTLTIQRTQQEDSAVYLCASSLTYRDPSLGQFFGPGTRLTVL.

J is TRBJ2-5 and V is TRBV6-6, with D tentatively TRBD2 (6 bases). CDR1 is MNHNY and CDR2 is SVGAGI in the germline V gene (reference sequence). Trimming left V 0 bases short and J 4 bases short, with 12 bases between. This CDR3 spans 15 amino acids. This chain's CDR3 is CASSYSGGFGETQYF. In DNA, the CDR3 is TGTGCCAGCAGTTACTCGGGGGGATTCGGAGAGACCCAGTACTTC.

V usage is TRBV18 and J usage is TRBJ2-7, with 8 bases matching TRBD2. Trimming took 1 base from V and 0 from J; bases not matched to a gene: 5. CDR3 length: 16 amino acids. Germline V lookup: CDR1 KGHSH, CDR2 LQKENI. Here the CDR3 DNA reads TGTGCCAGCTCACCACTTAGACTAGCGAGCTCCTACGAGCAGTACTTC. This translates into CASSPLRLASSYEQYF.